This TCR beta chain derives from a study of cytomegalovirus exposure and HLA in healthy donors. Overall study results and limits: Being productive about 90% or about 30% of the time was typical of most TCR beta V segments in an earlier analysis. Cytomegalovirus association was assigned to 150 to 200 TCR beta chains. Several of the most significant clusters were apparently associated with common viral pathogens in a later analysis.

Points on this clone: Its specificity is not known.

Germline V gives CDR1 SGHTA, CDR2 FQGNSA. The CDR3 is 13 amino acids. The V end was cut by 1 base, the J end by 5 bases, with 8 bases between. Vbeta (60) and Jbeta (13) primers were used in the PCR. Assay used: immunoSEQ multiplex PCR; TCRdb lists only in-frame clones, some missing. The profile shows 150,000 to 200,000 clones, 70% to 90% of them singletons. The chain employs TRBV7-2 and TRBJ1-2; D may be TRBD1 (6 bases). The sample comprised PBMCs. The clonotype comes from a woman between 18 and 30 years old in good health and CMV-seronegative. DNA for the CDR3: TGTGCCAGCAGCTTAGGACAGGTTTATGGCTACACCTTC. This encodes CASSLGQVYGYTF.